This TCR beta chain was sequenced in a study of response to subunit inactivated influenza vaccine. General study results and limits: T cells newly recruited by each seasonal influenza vaccination are few, the authors suggested.

TCRdb processed the RT-PCR reads anew with MiXCR; each CDR3 protein has one entry. In the table there are about 160,000 distinct CDR3 sequences, about 11% of which are singletons. This clonotype has a handful of counts. Its target is not known. V dropped 3 bases and J dropped 7 bases, with 13 bases sitting between them. This CDR3 comprises 14 residues. The chain is built from TRBV12-3 or TRBV12-4 and TRBJ1-5; D gene unclear. This receptor was obtained from a man aged 50 to 59 who received an inactivated influenza vaccine. The sample in question was non-naive T cells sorted from PBMCs, obtained around seven weeks after vaccination. The chain's CDR3 is CASSFRGWGQPQHF. DNA of the CDR3: TGTGCCAGCAGTTTCCGAGGGTGGGGACAGCCCCAGCATTTT.